These T cell receptor beta chains were read from a single sample in a study of T-cell memory formation after mild COVID-19. Each CDR3 protein is one row after TCRdb ran MiXCR on the 5' RACE reads. The data hold 430,000 or so distinct CDR3 sequences, with about 23% observed a single time. Source material: PBMCs or a T cell subset sorted from them (not recorded which). These receptors were taken from an adult woman who had mild COVID-19 (a few samples of this study predate the infection). Cell type and time point are not known. Both conserved end residues are part of each CDR3. A D gene is named only where the DNA matches it firmly. Clone size is shown for a subset of rows, as once, few, many or a class of expanded clone.

D gene,clone size,V gene,J gene,CDR3 protein,CDR3 DNA
NA,few,TRBV24-1,TRBJ2-7,CATSDSRTASHEQYF,TGTGCCACCAGTGACTCACGGACGGCCTCCCACGAGCAGTACTTC
NA,many,TRBV2,TRBJ2-1,CASSGGDNEQFF,TGTGCCAGCAGCGGCGGCGACAATGAGCAGTTCTTC
TRBD2,few,TRBV12-5,TRBJ2-3,CASGPPGLATDTQYF,TGTGCTAGTGGCCCTCCGGGACTAGCAACAGATACGCAGTATTTT
TRBD1,NA,TRBV5-1,TRBJ1-1,CASSLPTGTGRTEAFF,TGCGCCAGCAGCTTACCCACCGGGACAGGAAGGACTGAAGCTTTCTTT
NA,NA,TRBV30,TRBJ1-2,CAWSGSRPTYTF,TGTGCCTGGAGTGGTTCCAGGCCGACCTACACCTTC
NA,NA,TRBV19,TRBJ1-1,CASSAAILNTEAFF,TGTGCCAGTAGCGCCGCAATTTTGAACACTGAAGCTTTCTTT
TRBD1,many,TRBV12-3/TRBV12-4,TRBJ2-7,CASSLRDRGYEQYF,TGTGCCAGCAGTCTCCGGGACAGGGGTTACGAGCAGTACTTC
NA,few,TRBV7-2,TRBJ1-2,CASSSETENYGYTF,TGTGCCAGCAGCTCCGAGACGGAGAACTATGGCTACACCTTC
NA,few,TRBV10-2,TRBJ1-1,CASSESTDMNTEAFF,TGCGCCAGCAGTGAGTCGACGGATATGAACACTGAAGCTTTCTTT
NA,few,TRBV7-9,TRBJ2-7,CASSSNTDLGVYEQYF,TGTGCCAGCAGCTCAAATACGGACCTAGGGGTCTACGAGCAGTACTTC
NA,NA,TRBV9,TRBJ2-1,CASSLTSGTSNEQFF,TGTGCCAGCAGTCTCACCTCCGGGACAAGCAATGAGCAGTTCTTC
TRBD1,few,TRBV25-1,TRBJ2-7,CASSAPLDRDEQYF,TGTGCCAGCAGTGCCCCCTTAGACAGGGACGAGCAGTACTTC
NA,NA,TRBV6-4,TRBJ1-1,CASSDRDNTEAFF,TGTGCCAGCAGTGACCGGGACAACACTGAAGCTTTCTTT
TRBD2,few,TRBV4-3,TRBJ2-3,CASSRASGSTDTQYF,TGCGCCAGCAGCCGGGCTAGCGGGAGCACAGATACGCAGTATTTT
TRBD1,NA,TRBV7-3,TRBJ1-2,CASSRQSGTEYGYTF,TGTGCCAGCAGCCGCCAATCCGGGACAGAGTATGGCTACACCTTC
NA,few,TRBV7-9,TRBJ2-3,CASSPDGTDTQYF,TGTGCCAGCAGCCCGGATGGCACAGATACGCAGTATTTT
NA,few,TRBV14,TRBJ1-1,CASSRILNTEAFF,TGTGCCAGCAGCCGCATCCTGAACACTGAAGCTTTCTTT
NA,NA,TRBV7-8,TRBJ1-1,CASSFLGRGTTEAFF,TGTGCCAGCAGCTTTCTGGGGAGGGGGACCACTGAAGCTTTCTTT
NA,NA,TRBV19,TRBJ2-1,CALDKGDEQFF,TGTGCCTTGGATAAGGGGGATGAGCAGTTCTTC
TRBD2,few,TRBV24-1,TRBJ2-3,CATSQTSGGDDTQYF,TGTGCCACCAGCCAGACTAGCGGGGGCGACGATACGCAGTATTTT
TRBD2,NA,TRBV7-2,TRBJ2-5,CASSPWTSAEETQYF,TGTGCCAGCAGCCCCTGGACTAGCGCAGAAGAGACCCAGTACTTC
NA,few,TRBV12-3/TRBV12-4,TRBJ2-1,CASSLFDIYNEQFF,TGTGCCAGCAGTTTATTTGACATATACAATGAGCAGTTCTTC
NA,NA,TRBV6-5,TRBJ1-2,CASSYLTGNYGYTF,TGTGCCAGCAGTTACCTCACAGGGAACTATGGCTACACCTTC
NA,NA,TRBV7-3,TRBJ2-1,CASSLNRDSYNEQFF,TGTGCCAGCAGTCTCAACAGGGATTCCTACAATGAGCAGTTCTTC
NA,NA,TRBV4-3,TRBJ2-5,CASSPRRASQETQYF,TGCGCCAGCAGCCCTAGAAGAGCCAGCCAAGAGACCCAGTACTTC
NA,NA,TRBV9,TRBJ1-1,CASSGGPETTEAFF,TGTGCCAGCAGCGGTGGACCGGAAACAACTGAAGCTTTCTTT
TRBD1,few,TRBV20-1,TRBJ1-1,CSARNYPGQGYTEAFF,TGCAGTGCTAGAAACTACCCGGGACAGGGGTACACTGAAGCTTTCTTT
NA,NA,TRBV6-6,TRBJ1-5,CASSYSRMTRGRSRLGNQPQHF,TGTGCCAGCAGTTACTCGAGAATGACCAGGGGACGTTCTCGACTAGGCAATCAGCCCCAGCATTTT
TRBD2,NA,TRBV12-5,TRBJ2-1,CASGSGLAGMREQFF,TGTGCTAGTGGTTCCGGACTAGCGGGCATGAGGGAGCAGTTCTTC
NA,NA,TRBV11-3,TRBJ2-3,CASSLGVVDTQYF,TGTGCCAGCAGCTTAGGGGTCGTGGATACGCAGTATTTT
NA,NA,TRBV2,TRBJ1-1,CASSTFEVEAGNTEAFF,TGTGCCAGCAGCACTTTTGAAGTTGAGGCCGGGAACACTGAAGCTTTCTTT
NA,NA,TRBV7-9,TRBJ2-7,CASSSPGDEQYF,TGTGCCAGCAGCTCCCCCGGCGACGAGCAGTACTTC
TRBD1,NA,TRBV4-1,TRBJ1-2,CASSQAETGGNYGYTF,TGCGCCAGCAGCCAAGCCGAAACAGGGGGGAACTATGGCTACACCTTC
NA,NA,TRBV6-6,TRBJ2-2,CASSRPHGATGELFF,TGTGCCAGCAGTCGACCGCATGGGGCGACCGGGGAGCTGTTTTTT
NA,few,TRBV10-3,TRBJ1-5,CATRGRGDQPQHF,TGTGCCACCCGGGGGAGGGGGGATCAGCCCCAGCATTTT
NA,few,TRBV4-1,TRBJ2-7,CASSPVGRPSYEQYF,TGCGCCAGCAGCCCAGTGGGGCGACCCTCCTACGAGCAGTACTTC
NA,NA,TRBV5-4,TRBJ2-7,CASSLVGGDEQYF,TGTGCCAGCAGCCTAGTAGGGGGGGACGAGCAGTACTTC